The rows below give T cell receptor beta chains drawn from one sample of a study of T cells in Graves' hyperthyroidism and ophthalmopathy. TCRdb re-called the multiplex PCR reads through MiXCR, storing one row per CDR3 protein. The sample yields hundreds of thousands of distinct CDR3 sequences, roughly 13% seen once. Sequencing was done on a sample of blood. The receptors derive from a woman between 18 and 29 years old with Graves' hyperthyroidism. The CDR3 runs from the conserved cysteine through the conserved F or W. D genes are given only for firm matches. The size entry is marked missing in some rows and otherwise reads once, few, many or a size class.

clone_size: many
v_call: TRBV12-5
d_call: TRBD1
j_call: TRBJ1-2
cdr3_nt: TGTGCTAGTGCGACGCGGCCCCCTAAGACAGGGGGACTCTATGGCTACACCTTC
cdr3_aa: CASATRPPKTGGLYGYTF

clone_size: many
v_call: TRBV7-9
d_call: .
j_call: TRBJ2-3
cdr3_nt: TGTGCCAGCAGCTTCCGACAGGAACGCACAGATACGCAGTATTTT
cdr3_aa: CASSFRQERTDTQYF

clone_size: many
v_call: TRBV5-1
d_call: TRBD2
j_call: TRBJ2-3
cdr3_nt: TGCGCCAGCAGCTTGTCTGTCGGGACTAGCGGCGCCGATACGCAGTATTTT
cdr3_aa: CASSLSVGTSGADTQYF

clone_size: .
v_call: TRBV5-1
d_call: TRBD1
j_call: TRBJ1-1
cdr3_nt: TGCGCCAGCAGCTTTGGACAGGCAAACACCGGGGCGAACACTGAAGCTTTCTTT
cdr3_aa: CASSFGQANTGANTEAFF

clone_size: .
v_call: TRBV27
d_call: TRBD2
j_call: TRBJ2-1
cdr3_nt: TGTGCCAGCAGTTGGCTAGCGGGGGGAAACTACAATGAGCAGTTCTTC
cdr3_aa: CASSWLAGGNYNEQFF

clone_size: many
v_call: TRBV6-1
d_call: TRBD1
j_call: TRBJ1-1
cdr3_nt: TGTGCCAGCAGCGGGCAGGGGGCGGCTTTGAACACTGAAGCTTTCTTT
cdr3_aa: CASSGQGAALNTEAFF

clone_size: many
v_call: TRBV9
d_call: .
j_call: TRBJ1-1
cdr3_nt: TGTGCCAGCAGCCCAGCCAGGGTAGGGGACACTGAAGCTTTCTTT
cdr3_aa: CASSPARVGDTEAFF

clone_size: .
v_call: TRBV7-8
d_call: .
j_call: TRBJ2-2
cdr3_nt: TGTGCCAGCAGCTTAGCCCCAGACAGGATTAACACCGGGGAGCTGTTTTTT
cdr3_aa: CASSLAPDRINTGELFF

clone_size: few
v_call: TRBV27
d_call: .
j_call: TRBJ1-2
cdr3_nt: TGTGCCAGCAGTTTCGCCCCCGAGACAGGACCTTATGGCTACACCTTC
cdr3_aa: CASSFAPETGPYGYTF

clone_size: few
v_call: TRBV7-2
d_call: .
j_call: TRBJ2-5
cdr3_nt: TGTGCCAGCAGTTTTGGACAGCGCGGGGGAGAGACCCAGTACTTC
cdr3_aa: CASSFGQRGGETQYF

clone_size: few
v_call: TRBV20-1
d_call: .
j_call: TRBJ1-4
cdr3_nt: TGCAGTGCTAGAGATCTCGGAGGCCCGTCTAATGAAAAACTGTTTTTT
cdr3_aa: CSARDLGGPSNEKLFF

clone_size: many
v_call: TRBV28
d_call: .
j_call: TRBJ2-2
cdr3_nt: TGTGCCAGCACCCGGGGGACCGGGGAGCTGTTTTTT
cdr3_aa: CASTRGTGELFF

clone_size: many
v_call: TRBV7-9
d_call: TRBD1
j_call: TRBJ2-7
cdr3_nt: TGTGCCAGCAGCTCCCGGGACAGGACCTACGAGCAGTACTTC
cdr3_aa: CASSSRDRTYEQYF

clone_size: many
v_call: TRBV7-2
d_call: .
j_call: TRBJ1-1
cdr3_nt: TGTGCCAGCACCCTAAACAGGGAGAACACTGAAGCTTTCTTT
cdr3_aa: CASTLNRENTEAFF

clone_size: many
v_call: TRBV25-1
d_call: .
j_call: TRBJ1-2
cdr3_nt: TGTGCCAGCAGTGATGGGATCCTCGGGCCTCCTAGGGGCTACACCTTC
cdr3_aa: CASSDGILGPPRGYTF

clone_size: few
v_call: TRBV3-1
d_call: TRBD2
j_call: TRBJ2-1
cdr3_nt: TGTGCCAGCAGCGGGACTAGCGGGCAGAGGGGGCAGTTCTTC
cdr3_aa: CASSGTSGQRGQFF

clone_size: few
v_call: TRBV20-1
d_call: TRBD2
j_call: TRBJ2-3
cdr3_nt: TGCAGTGCTAGAGCGGGGGGGCCTAGCGGTCCCGAAGGAATAGATACGCAGTATTTT
cdr3_aa: CSARAGGPSGPEGIDTQYF

clone_size: few
v_call: TRBV11-2
d_call: .
j_call: TRBJ2-7
cdr3_nt: TGTGCCAGCAGCTTAGTTCCGTCGAGCTCCTACGAGCAGTACTTC
cdr3_aa: CASSLVPSSSYEQYF

clone_size: .
v_call: TRBV20-1
d_call: .
j_call: TRBJ2-7
cdr3_nt: TGCAGTGTGGGCCACCGGACGGGTTACGAGCAGTACTTC
cdr3_aa: CSVGHRTGYEQYF

clone_size: many
v_call: TRBV7-3
d_call: TRBD1
j_call: TRBJ2-1
cdr3_nt: TGTGCCAGCAGCTTTGGGACAGGCAATGAGCAGTTCTTC
cdr3_aa: CASSFGTGNEQFF

clone_size: many
v_call: TRBV11-2
d_call: TRBD2
j_call: TRBJ2-3
cdr3_nt: TGTGCCAGCAGCTTAGGAGGCTGGGCTAGCGGGAGACGGGCAGATACGCAGTATTTT
cdr3_aa: CASSLGGWASGRRADTQYF

clone_size: .
v_call: TRBV7-2
d_call: TRBD2
j_call: TRBJ2-3
cdr3_nt: TGTGCCAGCAGCTCCCCCGTAGTAGCGGGGTTCTCTAGCACAGATACGCAGTATTTT
cdr3_aa: CASSSPVVAGFSSTDTQYF

clone_size: many
v_call: TRBV28
d_call: .
j_call: TRBJ1-6
cdr3_nt: TGTGCCAGCAGTCCGCATAGTGAGGTCTTTGGGAATTCACCCCTCCACTTT
cdr3_aa: CASSPHSEVFGNSPLHF

clone_size: .
v_call: TRBV14
d_call: .
j_call: TRBJ1-2
cdr3_nt: TGTGCCAGCAGCCCCTCCGGGCGGAACTATGGCTACACCTTC
cdr3_aa: CASSPSGRNYGYTF

clone_size: many
v_call: TRBV5-1
d_call: .
j_call: TRBJ1-1
cdr3_nt: TGCGCCAGCAGCTCCCTTTCCAGGGGATACGCTGAAGCTTTCTTT
cdr3_aa: CASSSLSRGYAEAFF

clone_size: .
v_call: TRBV9
d_call: .
j_call: TRBJ1-4
cdr3_nt: TGTGCCAGCAGCGTCTACCCCGGGAGCGAAAAACTGTTTTTT
cdr3_aa: CASSVYPGSEKLFF

clone_size: many
v_call: TRBV7-2
d_call: .
j_call: TRBJ2-1
cdr3_nt: TGTGCCAGCAGCTTAACTCGATGGTATGAGCAGTTCTTC
cdr3_aa: CASSLTRWYEQFF

clone_size: .
v_call: TRBV12-3/TRBV12-4
d_call: .
j_call: TRBJ2-3
cdr3_nt: TGTGCCAGCCACGTAGGGGGACATAGCACAGATACGCAGTATTTT
cdr3_aa: CASHVGGHSTDTQYF

clone_size: few
v_call: TRBV6-1
d_call: TRBD2
j_call: TRBJ2-3
cdr3_nt: TGTGCCAGCAGCGACACTAGCGGGAGAACAGATACGCAGTATTTT
cdr3_aa: CASSDTSGRTDTQYF

clone_size: few
v_call: TRBV7-2
d_call: .
j_call: TRBJ2-6
cdr3_nt: TGTGCCAGCAGCGGCGGAATCGGTGGGGCCAACGTCCTGACTTTC
cdr3_aa: CASSGGIGGANVLTF

clone_size: many
v_call: TRBV3-1
d_call: TRBD1
j_call: TRBJ1-6
cdr3_nt: TGTGCCAGCAGCCAAGATCTCTCAGGGCGGATCTGGGACAGGGCTTCACCCCTCCACTTT
cdr3_aa: CASSQDLSGRIWDRASPLHF

clone_size: many
v_call: TRBV28
d_call: TRBD2
j_call: TRBJ2-7
cdr3_nt: TGTGCCAGCAGTCATTGGACTAGCGGGCGGTCCTCCTACGAGCAGTACTTC
cdr3_aa: CASSHWTSGRSSYEQYF

clone_size: .
v_call: TRBV4-1
d_call: .
j_call: TRBJ1-2
cdr3_nt: TGCGCCAGCAGCCACGACAGAGGCCAGACTCTGCTCTATGGCTACACCTTC
cdr3_aa: CASSHDRGQTLLYGYTF

clone_size: .
v_call: TRBV4-1
d_call: TRBD1
j_call: TRBJ2-2
cdr3_nt: TGCGCCAGCAGCCATGGGGACAGGGGGTACCCTAACACCGGGGAGCTGTTTTTT
cdr3_aa: CASSHGDRGYPNTGELFF

clone_size: .
v_call: TRBV19
d_call: TRBD1
j_call: TRBJ1-4
cdr3_nt: TGTGCCAGTCGTGACAGGGGGCAGGAGGAAAAACTGTTTTTT
cdr3_aa: CASRDRGQEEKLFF

clone_size: many
v_call: TRBV7-2
d_call: TRBD1
j_call: TRBJ1-2
cdr3_nt: TGTGCCAGCAGCTCTACAGGGGATGGCTACACCTTC
cdr3_aa: CASSSTGDGYTF

clone_size: few
v_call: TRBV6-2/TRBV6-3
d_call: .
j_call: TRBJ2-2
cdr3_nt: TGTGCCAGCAGCAAGGGAGTCACCGGGGAGCTGTTTTTT
cdr3_aa: CASSKGVTGELFF

clone_size: many
v_call: TRBV5-1
d_call: .
j_call: TRBJ2-7
cdr3_nt: TGCGCCAGCAGCTTGCACGGGGGGCAAACCGACGAGCAGTACTTC
cdr3_aa: CASSLHGGQTDEQYF

clone_size: many
v_call: TRBV12-3/TRBV12-4
d_call: .
j_call: TRBJ1-2
cdr3_nt: TGTGCCAGCAGTTCCAACGCCGACCAGAGCGGCTATGGCTACACCTTC
cdr3_aa: CASSSNADQSGYGYTF

clone_size: many
v_call: TRBV6-1
d_call: .
j_call: TRBJ1-1
cdr3_nt: TGTGCCAGCAGAGCGATGCTAAACACTGAAGCTTTCTTT
cdr3_aa: CASRAMLNTEAFF

clone_size: many
v_call: TRBV28
d_call: .
j_call: TRBJ1-2
cdr3_nt: TGTGCCAGCAGTTCGATCCTCCAGGATCCTTCTGGCTACACCTTC
cdr3_aa: CASSSILQDPSGYTF

clone_size: .
v_call: TRBV7-6
d_call: .
j_call: TRBJ1-2
cdr3_nt: TGTGCCAGCAGCTTACCAGAAAACTATGGCTACACCTTC
cdr3_aa: CASSLPENYGYTF

clone_size: .
v_call: TRBV28
d_call: TRBD1
j_call: TRBJ1-5
cdr3_nt: TGTGCCAGCAGAACAGGGGTTTTTACCAATCAGCCCCAGCATTTT
cdr3_aa: CASRTGVFTNQPQHF

clone_size: many
v_call: TRBV7-3
d_call: .
j_call: TRBJ2-1
cdr3_nt: TGTGCCAGCAGCCGAGAGGGGGGGCGGTACAATGAGCAGTTCTTC
cdr3_aa: CASSREGGRYNEQFF

clone_size: many
v_call: TRBV3-1
d_call: .
j_call: TRBJ2-5
cdr3_nt: TGTGCCAGCAGCCGGTCGGAGACCCAGTACTTC
cdr3_aa: CASSRSETQYF

clone_size: many
v_call: TRBV12-3/TRBV12-4
d_call: .
j_call: TRBJ1-2
cdr3_nt: TGTGCCAGCAGTTTACGACAGGACCTTTGGGACACCTTC
cdr3_aa: CASSLRQDLWDTF

clone_size: .
v_call: TRBV28
d_call: .
j_call: TRBJ2-3
cdr3_nt: TGTGCCCGCAGTTTATTTACGGGACTCTCGCAAGATACGCAGTATTTT
cdr3_aa: CARSLFTGLSQDTQYF

clone_size: many
v_call: TRBV7-3
d_call: TRBD2
j_call: TRBJ2-1
cdr3_nt: TGTGCCAGCTCTTTGGGGGGGGGTGATGAGCAGTTCTTC
cdr3_aa: CASSLGGGDEQFF

clone_size: .
v_call: TRBV28
d_call: TRBD1
j_call: TRBJ1-1
cdr3_nt: TGTGCCAGCGAGCGTGGAGGGGGCACTGGAGCTTTCTTT
cdr3_aa: CASERGGGTGAFF

clone_size: .
v_call: TRBV15
d_call: .
j_call: TRBJ2-6
cdr3_nt: TGTGCCACCGGGCGGGCGAGGGGGGCCAACGTCCTGACTTTC
cdr3_aa: CATGRARGANVLTF

clone_size: many
v_call: TRBV20-1
d_call: TRBD2
j_call: TRBJ2-1
cdr3_nt: TGCAGTGCTAGAGGTGGTAGCGGGGGCTCCTACAATGAGCAGTTCTTC
cdr3_aa: CSARGGSGGSYNEQFF

clone_size: few
v_call: TRBV6-1
d_call: .
j_call: TRBJ2-1
cdr3_nt: TGTGCCAGCAGTCCCCCCGGCGCCCAGGCCAATGAGCAGTTCTTC
cdr3_aa: CASSPPGAQANEQFF